This T cell receptor beta chain was captured by sequencing in a study of blood T cell repertoires in COVID-19. Original handling: Quantification of nucleated cells was approximated via reference gene primer amplification. Produced via immunoSEQ multiplex PCR; TCRdb's table is partial and in-frame only. The DNA was the basis for D and trimming; V, J and clone size are from that table. There are around 380,000 clones in the sample; more than 70% occur only once, and under 1.5% lies in the top ten. The V gene's germline CDR1 is SQVTM and CDR2 ANQGSEA. Between the trimmed V and J ends, which lost 4 bases and 4 bases, there was a span of 7 bases. The CDR3 runs to 11 residues.

The chain uses TRBV29-1 and TRBJ1-2; D unclear. The sequence was obtained from a young man who had recovered from COVID-19. The sequenced material came from PBMCs or T cells enriched from blood (not recorded which). This CDR3 is CSVVHRYGYTF. The CDR3 coding sequence is TGCAGCGTTGTACACCGCTATGGCTACACCTTC.